This T cell receptor (beta chain) emerged from a study of T-cell memory formation after mild COVID-19. TCRdb processed the 5' RACE reads anew with MiXCR; each CDR3 protein has one entry. The table has approximately 48,000 distinct CDR3 sequences, 7% to 8% seen once. Deletions cut 0 bases from V and 4 bases from J, with 6 bases between. There are 13 residues in the CDR3. Germline V gives CDR1 LGHNA, CDR2 YSLEER. This clonotype came up a few times. The source is a man between 18 and 29 years old who had mild COVID-19 (a few samples of this study predate the infection). Cell type and time point are not known. This chain connects TRBV4-3 to TRBJ2-5, with TRBD2 as a possible D gene (6 bases). Sequenced input: PBMCs or a T cell subset sorted from them (not recorded which). The CDR3 DNA reads as TGCGCCAGCAGCCAAGACGGGGGAGAGACCCAGTACTTC. Its translation: CASSQDGGETQYF.